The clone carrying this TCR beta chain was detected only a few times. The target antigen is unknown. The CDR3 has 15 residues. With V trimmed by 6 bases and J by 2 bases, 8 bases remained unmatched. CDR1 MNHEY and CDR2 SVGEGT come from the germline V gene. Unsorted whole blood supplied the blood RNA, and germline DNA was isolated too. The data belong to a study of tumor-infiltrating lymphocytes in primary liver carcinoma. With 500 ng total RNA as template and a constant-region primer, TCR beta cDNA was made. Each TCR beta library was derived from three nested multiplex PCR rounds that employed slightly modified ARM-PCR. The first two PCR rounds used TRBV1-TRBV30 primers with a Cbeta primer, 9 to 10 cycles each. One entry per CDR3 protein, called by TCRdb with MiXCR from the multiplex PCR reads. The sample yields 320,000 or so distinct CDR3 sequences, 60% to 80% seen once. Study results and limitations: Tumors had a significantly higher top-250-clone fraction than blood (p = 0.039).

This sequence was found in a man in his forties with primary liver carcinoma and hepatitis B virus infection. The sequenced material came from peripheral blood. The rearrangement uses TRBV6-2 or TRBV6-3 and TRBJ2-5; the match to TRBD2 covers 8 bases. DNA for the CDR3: TGTGCCAGCAGGCCGGGAGGGGGTGTTCAAGAGACCCAGTACTTC. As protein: CASRPGGGVQETQYF.